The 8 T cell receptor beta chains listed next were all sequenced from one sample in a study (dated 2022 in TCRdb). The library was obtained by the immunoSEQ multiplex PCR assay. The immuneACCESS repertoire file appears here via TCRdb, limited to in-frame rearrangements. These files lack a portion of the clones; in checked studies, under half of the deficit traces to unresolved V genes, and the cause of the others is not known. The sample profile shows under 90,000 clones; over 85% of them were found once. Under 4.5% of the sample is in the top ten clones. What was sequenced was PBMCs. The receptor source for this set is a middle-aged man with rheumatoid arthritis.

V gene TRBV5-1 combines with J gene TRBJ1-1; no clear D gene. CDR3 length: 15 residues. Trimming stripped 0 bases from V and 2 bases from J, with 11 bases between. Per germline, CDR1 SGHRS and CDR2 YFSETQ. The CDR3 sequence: CASSLAVTLNTEAFF. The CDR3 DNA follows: TGCGCCAGCAGCTTGGCTGTCACTCTTAACACTGAAGCTTTCTTT.

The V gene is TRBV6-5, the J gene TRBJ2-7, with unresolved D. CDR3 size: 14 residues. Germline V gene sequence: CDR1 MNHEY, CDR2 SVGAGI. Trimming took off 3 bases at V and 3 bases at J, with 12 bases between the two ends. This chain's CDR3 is CASSYLANHYEQYF. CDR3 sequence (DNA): TGTGCCAGCAGTTATTTGGCAAACCACTACGAGCAGTACTTC.

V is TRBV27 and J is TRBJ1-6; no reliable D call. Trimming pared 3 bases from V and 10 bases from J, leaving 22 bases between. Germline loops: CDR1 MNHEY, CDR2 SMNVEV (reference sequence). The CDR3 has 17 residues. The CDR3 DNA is TGTGCCAGCAGTTTGTCATTTGGGGTTCAGGCTCGATCACCCCTCCACTTT. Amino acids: CASSLSFGVQARSPLHF.

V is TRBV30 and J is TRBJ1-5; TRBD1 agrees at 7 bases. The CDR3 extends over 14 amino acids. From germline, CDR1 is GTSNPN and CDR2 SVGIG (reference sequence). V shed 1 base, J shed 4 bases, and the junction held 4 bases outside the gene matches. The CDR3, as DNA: TGTGCCTGGAGTGCATCAGGGGGTAATCAGCCCCAGCATTTT. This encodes CAWSASGGNQPQHF.

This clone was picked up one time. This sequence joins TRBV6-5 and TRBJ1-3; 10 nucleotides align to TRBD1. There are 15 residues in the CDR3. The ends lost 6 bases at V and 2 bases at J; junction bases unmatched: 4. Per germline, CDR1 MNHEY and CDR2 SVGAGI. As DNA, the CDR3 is TGTGCCAGCAGCCCCGGGACAGGGGCTGGAAACACCATATATTTT. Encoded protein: CASSPGTGAGNTIYF.

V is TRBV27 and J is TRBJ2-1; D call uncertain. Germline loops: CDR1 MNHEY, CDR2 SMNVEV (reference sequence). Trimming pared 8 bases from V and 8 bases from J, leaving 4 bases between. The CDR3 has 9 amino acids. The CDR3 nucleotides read TGTGCCAGCGGTGATGAGCAGTTCTTC. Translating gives CASGDEQFF.

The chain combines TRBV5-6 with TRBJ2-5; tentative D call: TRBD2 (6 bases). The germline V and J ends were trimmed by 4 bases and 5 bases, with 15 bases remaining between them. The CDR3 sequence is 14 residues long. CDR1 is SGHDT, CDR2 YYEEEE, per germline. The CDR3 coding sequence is TGTGCCAGCAGCATCCGACTAGGTGGCGAGACCCAGTACTTC. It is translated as CASSIRLGGETQYF.

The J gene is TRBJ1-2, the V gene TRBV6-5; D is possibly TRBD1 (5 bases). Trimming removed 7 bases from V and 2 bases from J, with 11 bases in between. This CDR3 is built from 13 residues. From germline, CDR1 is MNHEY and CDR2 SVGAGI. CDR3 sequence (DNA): TGTGCCAGCAAAAGGGGAGGAAACTATGGCTACACCTTC. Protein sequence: CASKRGGNYGYTF.